This T cell receptor beta chain is from a study of T cells after yellow fever vaccination. Study observations and caveats: Contamination by abundant bulk-population clonotypes could be present in FACS-sorted repertoires. Primary-vaccination clones mostly resurfaced post-booster (96% CD4, more than 85% CD8).

The CDR3 is 15 residues long. CDR1 and CDR2 from the germline V gene are MDHEN and SYDVKM. The junction had 6 bases not matched to a gene; V was cut back by 8 bases and J by 0 bases. As TCR cDNA was made by 5'RACE template switching, a universal primer site and UMIs were added. TCRdb itself ran the 5' RACE reads through MiXCR, one entry per CDR3 protein. The data contain 300,000 to 400,000 distinct CDR3 sequences, 6.2% of them seen just once; the ten biggest clones take up 15%. The sample holds a few counts of this clonotype. Its antigen remains unidentified. Sequenced here: PBMCs, sampled 5 days after the yellow fever booster vaccination. The clonotype was recovered from a man aged 25 to 45 who received the YFV17D yellow fever vaccine. This rearrangement joins TRBV28 to TRBJ2-7, with 11 bases matching TRBD2. The CDR3 DNA reads as TGTGCCAGCGAGGGACTAGCGGAAAGCTCCTACGAGCAGTACTTC. This codes for CASEGLAESSYEQYF.